This T cell receptor beta chain was identified during a study of regulatory T cells in long-lasting Graves disease. General study points: Persistent Graves' patients showed less TCR diversity than newly diagnosed patients showed. More public clonotypes were shared by persistent patients (around 3,000) than by new patients (around 990). Repertoires from persistent disease leaned toward TRBV28, TRBJ1-2 and TRBJ2-5.

In building TCR beta libraries, iRepertoire HTBI primers were used together with Arm-PCR of CDR3 regions. TCRdb reprocessed the multiplex PCR reads via MiXCR and lists one record per CDR3 protein. The repertoire holds roughly 300,000 distinct CDR3 sequences, roughly 21% seen once, with less than 35% in the top ten. Ten or more counts support this clonotype. Its antigen is still unknown. Noted time point: persistent/refractory GD, antithyroid drugs over 5 years with positive TRAb. From PBMCs, RNA was extracted and then used to make the TCR library. Patients came from an endocrinology department in Xi'an, China. The ends lost 1 base at V and 4 bases at J; junction bases unmatched: 12. CDR3 length: 17 amino acids. Per the germline V gene, CDR1 is MNHNS and CDR2 is SASEGT.

This sample comprised peripheral blood mononuclear cells (PBMCs), obtained when the disease was refractory, from a patient treated with antithyroid drugs. V and J are TRBV6-1 and TRBJ1-2; 7 positions match TRBD1. The receptor's source is a female donor with Graves disease. CDR3 in DNA: TGTGCCAGCAGTGAAGGGCGGGGACAGTTAATGATCTATGGCTACACCTTC. It translates to CASSEGRGQLMIYGYTF.